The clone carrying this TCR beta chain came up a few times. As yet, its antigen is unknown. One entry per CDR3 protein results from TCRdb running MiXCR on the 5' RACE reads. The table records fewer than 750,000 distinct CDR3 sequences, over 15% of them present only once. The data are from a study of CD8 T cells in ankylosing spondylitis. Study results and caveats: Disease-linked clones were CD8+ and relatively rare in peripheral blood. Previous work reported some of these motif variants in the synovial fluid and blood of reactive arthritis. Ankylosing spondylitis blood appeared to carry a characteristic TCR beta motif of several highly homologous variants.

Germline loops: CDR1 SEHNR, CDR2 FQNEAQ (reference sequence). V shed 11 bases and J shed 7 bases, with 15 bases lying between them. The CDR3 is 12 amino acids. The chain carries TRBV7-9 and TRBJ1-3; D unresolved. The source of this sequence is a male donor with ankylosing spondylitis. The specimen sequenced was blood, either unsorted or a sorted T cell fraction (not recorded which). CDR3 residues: CAERHGGNTIYF. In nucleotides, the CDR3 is TGTGCCGAACGACATGGAGGGAACACCATATATTTT.